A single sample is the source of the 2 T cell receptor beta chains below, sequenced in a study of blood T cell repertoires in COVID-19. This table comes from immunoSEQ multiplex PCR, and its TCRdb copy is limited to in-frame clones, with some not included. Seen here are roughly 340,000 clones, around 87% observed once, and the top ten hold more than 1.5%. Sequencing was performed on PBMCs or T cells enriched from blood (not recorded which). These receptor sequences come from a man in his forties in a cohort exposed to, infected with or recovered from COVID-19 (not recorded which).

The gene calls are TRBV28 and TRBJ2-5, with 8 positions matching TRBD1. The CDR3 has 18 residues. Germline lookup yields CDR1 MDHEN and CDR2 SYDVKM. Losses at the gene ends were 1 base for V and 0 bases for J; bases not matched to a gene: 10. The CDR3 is CASSLLPRTGLYQETQYF. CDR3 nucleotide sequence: TGTGCCAGCAGTTTATTGCCACGGACAGGGCTGTACCAAGAGACCCAGTACTTC.

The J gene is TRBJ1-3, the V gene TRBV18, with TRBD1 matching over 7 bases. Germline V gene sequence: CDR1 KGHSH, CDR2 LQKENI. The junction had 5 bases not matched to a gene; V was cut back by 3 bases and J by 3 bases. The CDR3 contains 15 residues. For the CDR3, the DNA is TGTGCCAGCTCACCCCAGGGGGGAAGTGGAAACACCATATATTTT. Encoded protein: CASSPQGGSGNTIYF.